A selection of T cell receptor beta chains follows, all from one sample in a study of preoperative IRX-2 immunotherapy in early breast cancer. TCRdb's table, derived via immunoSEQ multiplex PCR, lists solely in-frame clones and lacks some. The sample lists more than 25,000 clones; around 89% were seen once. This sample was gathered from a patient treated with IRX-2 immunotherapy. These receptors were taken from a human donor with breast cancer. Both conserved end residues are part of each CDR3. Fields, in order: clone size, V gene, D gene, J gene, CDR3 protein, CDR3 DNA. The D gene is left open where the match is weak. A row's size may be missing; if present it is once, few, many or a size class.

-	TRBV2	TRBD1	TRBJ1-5	CASSGQGNQPQHF	TGTGCCAGCAGTGGACAGGGTAATCAGCCCCAGCATTTT
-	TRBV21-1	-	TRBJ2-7	CASSKGGRCSYEQYF	TGTGCCAGCAGCAAAGGAGGCCGATGTTCCTACGAGCAGTACTTC
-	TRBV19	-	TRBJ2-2	CASTVGARVNTGELFF	TGTGCCAGTACCGTGGGGGCCAGAGTGAACACCGGGGAGCTGTTTTTT
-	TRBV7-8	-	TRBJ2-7	CASSTFGERTYEQYF	TGTGCCAGCAGCACCTTTGGTGAGCGGACCTACGAGCAGTACTTC
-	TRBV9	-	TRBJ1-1	CASSVAPGTEAFF	TGTGCCAGCAGCGTAGCTCCAGGGACCGAAGCTTTCTTT
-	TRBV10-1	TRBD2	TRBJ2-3	CASTTSGSPDTQYF	TGCGCCAGCACCACTAGCGGGAGCCCAGATACGCAGTATTTT
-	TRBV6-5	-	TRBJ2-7	CASSYSYGSYEQYF	TGTGCCAGCAGTTACTCTTATGGCTCCTACGAGCAGTACTTC
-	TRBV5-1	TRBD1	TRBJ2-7	CASSSSGTASYEQYF	TGCGCCAGCAGCTCGTCCGGGACAGCTTCCTACGAGCAGTACTTC
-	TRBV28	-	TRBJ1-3	CASSRPGTTGNTIYF	TGTGCCAGCAGTCGTCCCGGGACAACTGGAAACACCATATATTTT
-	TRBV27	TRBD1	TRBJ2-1	CASSSLTAGQGMGNEQFF	TGTGCCAGCAGCTCACTTACCGCGGGACAGGGAATGGGCAATGAGCAGTTCTTC
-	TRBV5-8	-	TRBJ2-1	CASSFRGSSYNEQFF	TGTGCCAGCAGCTTTCGGGGTAGCTCCTACAATGAGCAGTTCTTC
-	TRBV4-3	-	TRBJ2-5	CASSQGRVGMETQYF	TGCGCCAGCAGCCAAGGCAGGGTAGGGATGGAGACCCAGTACTTC
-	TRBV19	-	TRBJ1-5	CASSIDKVAVNQPQHF	TGTGCCAGTAGTATAGATAAGGTGGCCGTCAATCAGCCCCAGCATTTT
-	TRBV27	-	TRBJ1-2	CASSFSIKGSVTYGYTF	TGTGCCAGCAGTTTTAGTATTAAGGGAAGTGTAACCTATGGCTACACCTTC
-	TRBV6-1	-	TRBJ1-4	CASSEARVWEKLFF	TGTGCCAGCAGTGAAGCAAGGGTTTGGGAAAAACTGTTTTTT
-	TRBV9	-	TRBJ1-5	CASSVGGQSNQPQHF	TGTGCCAGCAGCGTAGGTGGCCAAAGCAATCAGCCCCAGCATTTT
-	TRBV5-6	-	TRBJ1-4	CASSLNQVEKLFF	TGTGCCAGCAGCTTGAATCAGGTTGAAAAACTGTTTTTT
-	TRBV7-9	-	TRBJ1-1	CASSFDMNTEAFF	TGTGCCAGCAGCTTCGACATGAACACTGAAGCTTTCTTT
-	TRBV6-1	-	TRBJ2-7	CASSEAGGEQYF	TGTGCCAGCAGTGAAGCAGGGGGGGAGCAGTACTTC
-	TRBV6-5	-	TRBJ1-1	CASSYSLGGNTEAFF	TGTGCCAGCAGTTACTCTTTGGGAGGGAACACTGAAGCTTTCTTT
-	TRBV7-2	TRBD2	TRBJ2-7	CASSPRGGLGAYEQYF	TGTGCCAGCAGCCCGCGGGGGGGACTAGGGGCCTACGAGCAGTACTTC
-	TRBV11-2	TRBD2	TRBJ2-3	CASSSPSGRVPPYF	TGTGCCAGCAGTTCCCCCAGCGGGAGGGTACCCCCGTATTTT
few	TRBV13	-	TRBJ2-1	CASLGFLGDEQFF	TGTGCCAGCTTAGGATTTCTGGGGGATGAGCAGTTCTTC
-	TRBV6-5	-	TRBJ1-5	CASSQDHSNQPQHF	TGTGCCAGCAGTCAGGACCATAGCAATCAGCCCCAGCATTTT
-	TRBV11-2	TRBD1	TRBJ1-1	CASSPRTGMGAFF	TGTGCCAGCAGCCCGCGGACAGGGATGGGAGCTTTCTTT
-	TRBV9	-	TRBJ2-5	CASSGGVAETQYF	TGTGCCAGCAGCGGGGGGGTGGCGGAGACCCAGTACTTC
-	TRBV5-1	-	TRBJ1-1	CASSFTGDTEAFF	TGCGCCAGCAGCTTTACAGGAGATACTGAAGCTTTCTTT
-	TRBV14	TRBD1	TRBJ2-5	CASSQVTGGRETQYF	TGTGCCAGCAGCCAAGTTACAGGGGGCCGGGAGACCCAGTACTTC
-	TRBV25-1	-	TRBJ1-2	CASSERGGLDGYTF	TGTGCCAGCAGTGAACGCGGGGGATTGGATGGCTACACCTTC
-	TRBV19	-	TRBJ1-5	CASRGLGNQPQHF	TGTGCCAGTCGCGGGCTGGGCAATCAGCCCCAGCATTTT
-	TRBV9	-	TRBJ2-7	CASSPGVGSYEQYF	TGTGCCAGCAGCCCTGGGGTAGGGAGCTACGAGCAGTACTTC
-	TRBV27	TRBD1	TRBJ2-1	CASRDLRGSNEQFF	TGTGCCAGCAGGGACCTCAGGGGGTCGAATGAGCAGTTCTTC
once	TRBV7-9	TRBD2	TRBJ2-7	CASSNRGGGLDGRYEQYF	TGTGCCAGCAGCAATCGAGGCGGCGGACTAGACGGGCGTTACGAGCAGTACTTC
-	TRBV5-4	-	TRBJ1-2	CASSKGTGYTF	TGTGCCAGCAGCAAGGGTACTGGCTACACCTTC
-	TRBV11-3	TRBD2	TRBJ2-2	CASSLGTSGSFSTGELFF	TGTGCCAGCAGCTTAGGGACTAGCGGGAGTTTCAGTACCGGGGAGCTGTTTTTT
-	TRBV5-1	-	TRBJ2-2	CASSLAIPAGELFF	TGCGCCAGCAGCTTGGCCATCCCGGCCGGGGAGCTGTTTTTT
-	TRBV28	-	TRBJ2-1	CASRTASASYNEQFF	TGTGCCAGCAGGACGGCTAGCGCTTCCTACAATGAGCAGTTCTTC
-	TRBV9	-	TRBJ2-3	CASSVAASSTDTQYF	TGTGCCAGCAGCGTAGCTGCCTCTAGCACAGATACGCAGTATTTT
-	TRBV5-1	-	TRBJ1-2	CASSLAGRGDGYTF	TGCGCCAGCAGCTTGGCGGGCAGGGGTGATGGCTACACCTTC
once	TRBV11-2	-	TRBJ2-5	CASTEGGETQYF	TGTGCCAGCACCGAGGGGGGGGAGACCCAGTACTTC
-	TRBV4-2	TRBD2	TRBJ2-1	CASSQGSSGIYEQFF	TGTGCCAGCAGCCAAGGGTCTAGCGGGATATATGAGCAGTTCTTC
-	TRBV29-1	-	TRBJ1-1	CRGGDRGTEAFF	TGCAGGGGGGGGGACCGGGGCACTGAAGCTTTCTTT
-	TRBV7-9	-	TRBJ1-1	CASSSLRGDTEAFF	TGTGCCAGCAGCTCTCTAAGGGGGGACACTGAAGCTTTCTTT
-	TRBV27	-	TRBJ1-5	CASKGDSNQPQHF	TGTGCCAGCAAGGGGGATAGCAATCAGCCCCAGCATTTT
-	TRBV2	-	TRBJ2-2	CASRHRDPRGELFF	TGTGCCAGCAGACACAGGGATCCCCGCGGGGAGCTGTTTTTT
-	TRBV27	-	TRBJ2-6	CASSPRRTPGANVLTF	TGTGCCAGCAGTCCTCGAAGGACGCCTGGGGCCAACGTCCTGACTTTC
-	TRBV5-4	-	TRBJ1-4	CASSLGEGRELFF	TGTGCCAGCAGCTTGGGGGAGGGGAGAGAACTGTTTTTT
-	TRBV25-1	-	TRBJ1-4	CASSEMGGGEKLFF	TGTGCCAGCAGTGAGATGGGGGGCGGTGAAAAACTGTTTTTT
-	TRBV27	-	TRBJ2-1	CASSLSEEGYNEQFF	TGTGCCAGCAGTTTATCCGAGGAGGGCTACAATGAGCAGTTCTTC
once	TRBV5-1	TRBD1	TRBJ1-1	CASSSGQHTEAFF	TGCGCCAGCAGCTCGGGACAGCACACTGAAGCTTTCTTT
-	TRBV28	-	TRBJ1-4	CASRTQGGEKLFF	TGTGCCAGCAGAACACAGGGTGGGGAAAAACTGTTTTTT